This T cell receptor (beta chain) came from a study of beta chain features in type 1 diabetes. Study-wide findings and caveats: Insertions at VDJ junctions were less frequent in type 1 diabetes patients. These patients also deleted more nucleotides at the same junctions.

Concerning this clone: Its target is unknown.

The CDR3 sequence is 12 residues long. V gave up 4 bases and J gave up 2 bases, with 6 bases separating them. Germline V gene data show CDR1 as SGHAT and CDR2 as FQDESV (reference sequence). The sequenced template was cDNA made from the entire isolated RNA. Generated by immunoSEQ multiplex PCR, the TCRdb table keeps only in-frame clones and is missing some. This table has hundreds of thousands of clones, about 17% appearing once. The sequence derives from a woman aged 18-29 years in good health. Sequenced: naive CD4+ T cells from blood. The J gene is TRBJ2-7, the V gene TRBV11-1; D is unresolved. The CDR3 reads CASSSQAYEQYF. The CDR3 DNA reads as TGTGCCAGCAGCTCCCAGGCCTACGAGCAGTACTTC.